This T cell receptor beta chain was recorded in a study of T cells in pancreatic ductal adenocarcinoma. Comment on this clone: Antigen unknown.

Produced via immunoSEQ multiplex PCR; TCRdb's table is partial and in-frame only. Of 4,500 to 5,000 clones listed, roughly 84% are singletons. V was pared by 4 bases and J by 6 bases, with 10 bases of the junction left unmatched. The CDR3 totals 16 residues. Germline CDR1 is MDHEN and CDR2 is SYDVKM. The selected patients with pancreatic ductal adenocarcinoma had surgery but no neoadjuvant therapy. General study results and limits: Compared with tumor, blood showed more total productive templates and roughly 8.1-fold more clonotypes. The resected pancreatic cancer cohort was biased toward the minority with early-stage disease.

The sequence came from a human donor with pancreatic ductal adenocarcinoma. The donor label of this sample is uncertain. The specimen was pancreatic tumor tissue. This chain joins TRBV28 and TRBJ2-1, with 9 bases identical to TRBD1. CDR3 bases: TGTGCCAGCAGTTCTCCGGGACAGGGAAATGGCAATGAGCAGTTCTTC. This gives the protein CASSSPGQGNGNEQFF.